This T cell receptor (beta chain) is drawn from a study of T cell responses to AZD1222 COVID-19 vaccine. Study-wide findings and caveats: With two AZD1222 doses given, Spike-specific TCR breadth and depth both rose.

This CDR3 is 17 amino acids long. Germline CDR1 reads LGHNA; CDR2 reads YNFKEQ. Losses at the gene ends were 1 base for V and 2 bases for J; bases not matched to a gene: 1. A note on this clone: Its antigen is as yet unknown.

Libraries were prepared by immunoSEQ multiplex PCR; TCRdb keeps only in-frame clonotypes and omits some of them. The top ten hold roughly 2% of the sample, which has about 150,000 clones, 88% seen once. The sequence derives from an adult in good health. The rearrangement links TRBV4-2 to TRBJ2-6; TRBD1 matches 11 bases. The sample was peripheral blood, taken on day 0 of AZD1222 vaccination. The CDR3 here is CASSQGTGGAGANVLTF. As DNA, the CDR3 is TGTGCCAGCAGCCAAGGGACAGGGGGCGCTGGGGCCAACGTCCTGACTTTC.